Listed here is a single TCR beta chain. Generated by immunoSEQ multiplex PCR, the TCRdb table keeps only in-frame clones and is missing some. The sample has under 200,000 clones; approximately 92% are singletons. The data derive from a study of blood T cell repertoires in COVID-19. Study-wide background: Some COVID-19 samples were acute and others convalescent; all came from the United States, Italy and Spain. PBMCs, B-cell-depleted T cells, or T cells provided the cDNA or gDNA that made up the material.

The CDR3 has 16 residues. Trimming shortened V by 1 base and J by 2 bases, and 12 bases separated the two germline ends. CDR1 is MGHRA, CDR2 YSYEKL, per germline. This chain uses TRBV4-1 with TRBJ1-3; D gene uncertain. The clonotype was recovered from a man aged 45 to 65 with acute or convalescent COVID-19. The sequenced material came from peripheral blood. Here the CDR3 DNA reads TGCGCCAGCAGCCAAGCCTTGATTGGGCCTGGAAACACCATATATTTT. This gives the protein CASSQALIGPGNTIYF.